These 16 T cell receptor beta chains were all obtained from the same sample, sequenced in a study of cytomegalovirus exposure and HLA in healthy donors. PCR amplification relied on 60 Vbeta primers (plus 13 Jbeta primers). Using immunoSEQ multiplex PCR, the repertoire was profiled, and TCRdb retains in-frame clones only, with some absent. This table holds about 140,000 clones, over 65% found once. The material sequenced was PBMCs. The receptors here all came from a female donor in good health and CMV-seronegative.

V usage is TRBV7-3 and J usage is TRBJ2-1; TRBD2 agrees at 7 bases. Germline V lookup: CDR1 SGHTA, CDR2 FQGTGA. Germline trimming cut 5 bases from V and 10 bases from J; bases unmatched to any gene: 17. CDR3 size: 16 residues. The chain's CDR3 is CASSTSGGSPTGEQFF. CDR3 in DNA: TGTGCCAGCAGCACGAGTGGCGGGAGTCCGACCGGCGAGCAGTTCTTC. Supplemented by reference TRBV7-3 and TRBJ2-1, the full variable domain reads GAGVSQTPSNKVTEKGKYVELRCDPISGHTALYWYRQSLGQGPEFLIYFQGTGAADDSGLPNDRFFAVRPEGSVSTLKIQRTERGDSAVYLCASSTSGGSPTGEQFFGPGTRLTVL.

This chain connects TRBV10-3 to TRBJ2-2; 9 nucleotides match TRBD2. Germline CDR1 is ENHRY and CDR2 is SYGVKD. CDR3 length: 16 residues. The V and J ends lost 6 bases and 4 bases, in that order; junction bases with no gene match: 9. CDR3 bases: TGTGCCATCAGCAGTTTAGCGGGGGAAGGCACCGGGGAGCTGTTTTTT. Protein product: CAISSLAGEGTGELFF.

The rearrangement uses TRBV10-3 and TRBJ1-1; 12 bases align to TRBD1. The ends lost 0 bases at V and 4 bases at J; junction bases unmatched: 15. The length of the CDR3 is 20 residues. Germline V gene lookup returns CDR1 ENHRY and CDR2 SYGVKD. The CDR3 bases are TGTGCCATCAGTGAGTCGGGGAAAGTGGGACAGGGGGCCGGAGGCACTGAAGCTTTCTTT. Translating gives CAISESGKVGQGAGGTEAFF.

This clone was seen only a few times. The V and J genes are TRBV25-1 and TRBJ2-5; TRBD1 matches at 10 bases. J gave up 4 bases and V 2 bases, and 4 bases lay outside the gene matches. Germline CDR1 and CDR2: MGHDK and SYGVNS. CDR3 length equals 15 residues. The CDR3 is CASSERRDRGETQYF. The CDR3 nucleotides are TGTGCCAGCAGTGAAAGGAGGGACAGGGGAGAGACCCAGTACTTC.

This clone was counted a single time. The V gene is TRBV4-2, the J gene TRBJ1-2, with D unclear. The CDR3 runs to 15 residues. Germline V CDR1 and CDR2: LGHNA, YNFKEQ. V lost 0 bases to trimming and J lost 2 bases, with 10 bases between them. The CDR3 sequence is CASSQDFGENYGYTF. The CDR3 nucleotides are TGTGCCAGCAGCCAAGATTTCGGAGAAAACTATGGCTACACCTTC.

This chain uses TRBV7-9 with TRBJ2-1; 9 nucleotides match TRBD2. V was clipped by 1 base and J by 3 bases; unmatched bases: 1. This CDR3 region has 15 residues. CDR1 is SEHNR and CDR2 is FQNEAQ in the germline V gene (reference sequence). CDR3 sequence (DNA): TGTGCCAGCAGCTTAGGACTAGCGGACTACAATGAGCAGTTCTTC. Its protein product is CASSLGLADYNEQFF. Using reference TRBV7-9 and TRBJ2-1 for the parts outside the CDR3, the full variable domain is DTGVSQNPRHKITKRGQNVTFRCDPISEHNRLYWYRQTLGQGPEFLTYFQNEAQLEKSRLLSDRFSAERPKGSFSTLEIQRTEQGDSAMYLCASSLGLADYNEQFFGPGTRLTVL.

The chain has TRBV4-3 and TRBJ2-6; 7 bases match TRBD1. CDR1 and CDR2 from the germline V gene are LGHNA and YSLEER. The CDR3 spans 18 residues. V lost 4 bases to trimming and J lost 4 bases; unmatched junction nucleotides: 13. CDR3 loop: CASSRFRQGEIGANVLTF. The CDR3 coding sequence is TGCGCCAGCAGCCGATTTCGACAGGGTGAGATAGGGGCCAACGTCCTGACTTTC.

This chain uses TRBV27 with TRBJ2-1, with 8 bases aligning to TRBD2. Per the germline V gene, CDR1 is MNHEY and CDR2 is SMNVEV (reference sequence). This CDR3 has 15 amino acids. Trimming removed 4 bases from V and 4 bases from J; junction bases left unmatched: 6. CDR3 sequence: CASSSGGRKYNEQFF. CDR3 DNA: TGTGCCAGCAGTTCTGGCGGGAGGAAATACAATGAGCAGTTCTTC.

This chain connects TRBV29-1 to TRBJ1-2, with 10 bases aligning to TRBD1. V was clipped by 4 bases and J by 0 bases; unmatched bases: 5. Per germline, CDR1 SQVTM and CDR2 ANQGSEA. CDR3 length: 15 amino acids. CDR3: CSVGQGAITNYGYTF. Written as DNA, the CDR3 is TGCAGCGTTGGACAGGGGGCCATAACTAACTATGGCTACACCTTC.

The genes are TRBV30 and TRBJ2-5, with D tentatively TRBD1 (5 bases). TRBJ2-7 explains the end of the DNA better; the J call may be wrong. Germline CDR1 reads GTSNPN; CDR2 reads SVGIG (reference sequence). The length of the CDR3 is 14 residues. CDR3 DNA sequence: TGTGCCTGGAACCCTACAGGTGTCACCTACGAGCAGTACTTC. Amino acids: CAWNPTGVTYEQYF.

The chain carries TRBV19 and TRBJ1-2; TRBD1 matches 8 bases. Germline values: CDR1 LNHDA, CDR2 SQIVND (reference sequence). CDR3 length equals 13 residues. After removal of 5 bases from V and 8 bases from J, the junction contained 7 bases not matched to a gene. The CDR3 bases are TGTGCCAGTAGTCCGACAGGGACAGGCGGCTACACCTTC. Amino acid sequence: CASSPTGTGGYTF.

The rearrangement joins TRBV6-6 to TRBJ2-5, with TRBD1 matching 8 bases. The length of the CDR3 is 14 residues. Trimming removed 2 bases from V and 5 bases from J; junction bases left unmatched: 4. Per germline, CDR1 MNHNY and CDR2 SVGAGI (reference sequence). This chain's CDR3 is CASSYLGQGETQYF. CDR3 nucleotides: TGTGCCAGCAGTTACCTAGGACAGGGTGAGACCCAGTACTTC.

The CDR3 coding sequence is TGTGCCAGCAGTTACTCTCTAGCGGGAGTAACCGAGCAGTACTTC. It codes for CASSYSLAGVTEQYF. The chain has TRBV6-6 and TRBJ2-7; TRBD2 matches at 10 bases. V was pared by 0 bases and J by 6 bases, with 5 bases of the junction left unmatched. The germline V gene encodes CDR1 MNHNY and CDR2 SVGAGI (reference sequence). The CDR3 totals 15 residues.

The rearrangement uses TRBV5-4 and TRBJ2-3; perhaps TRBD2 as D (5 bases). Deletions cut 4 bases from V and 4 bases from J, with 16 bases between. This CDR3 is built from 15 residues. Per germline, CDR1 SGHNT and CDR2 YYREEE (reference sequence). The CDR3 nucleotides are TGTGCCAGCAGCCCCCGCGGGCCTGGTTCAGATACGCAGTATTTT. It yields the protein CASSPRGPGSDTQYF.

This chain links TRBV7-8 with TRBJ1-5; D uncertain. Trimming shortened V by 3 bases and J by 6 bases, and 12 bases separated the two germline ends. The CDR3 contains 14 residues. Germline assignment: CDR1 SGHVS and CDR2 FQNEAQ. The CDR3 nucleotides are TGTGCCAGCAGCTTTACAGAATTGGGTCAGCCCCAGCATTTT. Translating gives CASSFTELGQPQHF. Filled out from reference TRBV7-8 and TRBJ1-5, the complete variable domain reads GAGVSQSPRYKVAKRGQDVALRCDPISGHVSLFWYQQALGQGPEFLTYFQNEAQLDKSGLPSDRFFAERPEGSVSTLKIQRTQQEDSAVYLCASSFTELGQPQHFGDGTRLSIL.

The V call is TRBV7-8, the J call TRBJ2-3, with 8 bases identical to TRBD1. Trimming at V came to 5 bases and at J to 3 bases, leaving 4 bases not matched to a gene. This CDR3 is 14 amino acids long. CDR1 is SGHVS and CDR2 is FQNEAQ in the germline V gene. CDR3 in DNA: TGTGCCAGCAGCCGAGGACAGGGAACAGATACGCAGTATTTT. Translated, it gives CASSRGQGTDTQYF.